The source of this T cell receptor (beta chain) is a study of vaccination and CD4 T cells after COVID-19. Overall study context: Four females and six males made up the convalescents, with two Hispanic. Convalescent patients gave post-COVID blood a median approximately 100 days post-diagnosis, range 35 to 161. Blood was drawn a median around 70 days post second dose, range 14 to 241. There were a few convalescent patients sampled at day 14 and again at days 161 to 241 post-vaccination.

TCRdb re-called the PCR reads with MiXCR, one entry per CDR3 protein. The sample yields more than 35,000 distinct CDR3 sequences, around 35% seen once. The sample's time point: late sampling 161 to 241 days after vaccination in a few convalescent patients. The length of the CDR3 is 13 residues. The germline gives CDR1 SGHTA, CDR2 FQGTGA. With 5 bases removed from V and 2 bases from J, the gap between germline ends came to 6 bases. This clonotype was observed a handful of times. The J gene is TRBJ2-2, the V gene TRBV7-3; D is unclear. Here the sequenced sample was CD4+ T cells from blood, taken about 7 months after SARS-CoV-2 vaccination. This TCR derives from a human donor who had recovered from COVID-19. CDR3 residues: CASSLLNTGELFF. For the CDR3, the DNA is TGTGCCAGCAGCCTACTAAACACCGGGGAGCTGTTTTTT.